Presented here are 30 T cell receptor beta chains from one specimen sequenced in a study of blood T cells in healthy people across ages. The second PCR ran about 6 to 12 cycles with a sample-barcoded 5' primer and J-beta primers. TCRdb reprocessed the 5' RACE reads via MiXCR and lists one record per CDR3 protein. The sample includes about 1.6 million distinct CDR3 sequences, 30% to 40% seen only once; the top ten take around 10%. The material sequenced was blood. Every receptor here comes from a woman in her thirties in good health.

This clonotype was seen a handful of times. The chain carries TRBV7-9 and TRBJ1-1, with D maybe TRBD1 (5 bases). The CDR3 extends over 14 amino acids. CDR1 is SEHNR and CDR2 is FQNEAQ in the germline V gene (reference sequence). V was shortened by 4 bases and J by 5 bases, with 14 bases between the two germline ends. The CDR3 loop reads CASSSAAGGTEAFF. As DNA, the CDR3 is TGTGCCAGCAGCTCAGCAGCGGGGGGGACTGAAGCTTTCTTT.

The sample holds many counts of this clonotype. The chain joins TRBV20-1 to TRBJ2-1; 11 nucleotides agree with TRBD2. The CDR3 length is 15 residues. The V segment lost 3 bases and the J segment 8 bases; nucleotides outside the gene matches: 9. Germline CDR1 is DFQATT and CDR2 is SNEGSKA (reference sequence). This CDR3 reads CSARVSLAGVDEQFF. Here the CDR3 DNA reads TGCAGTGCTAGGGTTTCACTAGCGGGAGTCGATGAGCAGTTCTTC.

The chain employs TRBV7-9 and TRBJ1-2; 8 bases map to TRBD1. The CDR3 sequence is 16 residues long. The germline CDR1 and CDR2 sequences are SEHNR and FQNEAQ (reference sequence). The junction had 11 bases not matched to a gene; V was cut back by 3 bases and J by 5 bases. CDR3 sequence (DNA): TGTGCCAGCAGCTTCCTTCCGGGACAGGAGGGTTATGGCTACACCTTC. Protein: CASSFLPGQEGYGYTF. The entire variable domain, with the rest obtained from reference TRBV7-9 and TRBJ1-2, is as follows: DTGVSQNPRHKITKRGQNVTFRCDPISEHNRLYWYRQTLGQGPEFLTYFQNEAQLEKSRLLSDRFSAERPKGSFSTLEIQRTEQGDSAMYLCASSFLPGQEGYGYTFGSGTRLTVV.

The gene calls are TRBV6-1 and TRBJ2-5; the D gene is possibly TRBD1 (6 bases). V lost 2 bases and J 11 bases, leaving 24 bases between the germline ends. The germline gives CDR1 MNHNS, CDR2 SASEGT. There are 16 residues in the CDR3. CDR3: CASSELTGQSVRKQYF. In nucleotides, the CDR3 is TGTGCCAGCAGTGAATTGACGGGACAATCGGTACGAAAGCAGTACTTC.

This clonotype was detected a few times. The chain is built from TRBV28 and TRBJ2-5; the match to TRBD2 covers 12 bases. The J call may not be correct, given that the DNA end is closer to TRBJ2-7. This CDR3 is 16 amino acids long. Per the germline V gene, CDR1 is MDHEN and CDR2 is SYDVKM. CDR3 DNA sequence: TGTGCCAGCAGACGCAAAATCCTAGCGGGAGGGGCCGAGCAGTACTTC. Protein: CASRRKILAGGAEQYF.

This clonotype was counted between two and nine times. CDR3 bases: TGTGCCAGCAGTTTTGGTTTCGGCGCCTTAAGCTCCTACGAGCAGTACTTC. It encodes CASSFGFGALSSYEQYF. The rearrangement links TRBV12-3 or TRBV12-4 to TRBJ2-7; D ambiguous. Trimming pared 3 bases from V and 0 bases from J, leaving 18 bases between. CDR3 length: 17 amino acids.

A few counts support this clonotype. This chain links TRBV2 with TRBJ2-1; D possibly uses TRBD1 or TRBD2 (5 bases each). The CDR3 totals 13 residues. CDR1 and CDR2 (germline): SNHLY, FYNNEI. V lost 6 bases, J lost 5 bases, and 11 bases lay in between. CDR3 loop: CASRALGDNEQFF. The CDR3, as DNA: TGTGCCAGCAGAGCCCTGGGGGACAATGAGCAGTTCTTC.

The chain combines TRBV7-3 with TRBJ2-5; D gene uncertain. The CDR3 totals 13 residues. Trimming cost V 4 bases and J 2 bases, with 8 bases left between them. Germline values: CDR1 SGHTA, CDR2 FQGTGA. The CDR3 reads CASSSNGQETQYF. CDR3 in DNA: TGTGCCAGCAGCTCTAATGGGCAAGAGACCCAGTACTTC.

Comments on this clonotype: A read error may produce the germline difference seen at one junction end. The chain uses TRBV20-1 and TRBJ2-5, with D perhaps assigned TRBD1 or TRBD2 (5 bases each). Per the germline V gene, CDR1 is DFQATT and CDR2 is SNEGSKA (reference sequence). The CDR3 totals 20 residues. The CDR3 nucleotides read TGCAGTGCGACCTGGGACCCTCCGAGGAGACATACGGTTTGGCAAGAGTCCCAGTACTTC. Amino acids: CSATWDPPRRHTVWQESQYF.

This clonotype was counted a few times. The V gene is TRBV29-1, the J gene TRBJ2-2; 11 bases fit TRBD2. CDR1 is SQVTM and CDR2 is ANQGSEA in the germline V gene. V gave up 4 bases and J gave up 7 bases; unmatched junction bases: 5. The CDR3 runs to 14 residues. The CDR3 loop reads CSVGSGGANGELFF. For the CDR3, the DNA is TGCAGCGTTGGTAGCGGGGGGGCTAACGGGGAGCTGTTTTTT.

CDR3 amino acids: CASSEEREANTEAFF. CDR3 nucleotides: TGCGCCAGCAGTGAGGAAAGAGAGGCGAACACTGAAGCTTTCTTT. This sequence joins TRBV10-1 and TRBJ1-1; D is undetermined. The CDR3 has 15 residues. V shed 2 bases and J shed 1 base, with 11 bases lying between them. Looked up from germline, CDR1 is WNHNN and CDR2 is SYGVQD (reference sequence).

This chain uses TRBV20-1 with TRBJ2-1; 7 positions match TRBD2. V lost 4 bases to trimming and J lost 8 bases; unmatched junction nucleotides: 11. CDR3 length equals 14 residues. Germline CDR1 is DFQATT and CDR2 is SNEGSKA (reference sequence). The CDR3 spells CSATPSSGPYEQFF. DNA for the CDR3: TGCAGTGCTACCCCGAGTAGCGGGCCCTATGAGCAGTTCTTC.

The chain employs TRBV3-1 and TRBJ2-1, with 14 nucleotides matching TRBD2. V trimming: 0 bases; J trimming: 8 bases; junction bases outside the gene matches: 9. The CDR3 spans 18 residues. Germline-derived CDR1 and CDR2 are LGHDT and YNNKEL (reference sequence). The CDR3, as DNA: TGTGCCAGCAGCCAAGAATTCGGGACTAGCGGGAGAAGGTATGAGCAGTTCTTC. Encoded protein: CASSQEFGTSGRRYEQFF.

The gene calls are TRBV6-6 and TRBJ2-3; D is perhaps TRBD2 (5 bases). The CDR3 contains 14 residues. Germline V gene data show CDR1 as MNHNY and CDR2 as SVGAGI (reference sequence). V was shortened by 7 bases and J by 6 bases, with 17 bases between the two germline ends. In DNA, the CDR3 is TGTGCCAGCACCACCAACACGGGGTGGGATACGCAGTATTTT. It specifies CASTTNTGWDTQYF.

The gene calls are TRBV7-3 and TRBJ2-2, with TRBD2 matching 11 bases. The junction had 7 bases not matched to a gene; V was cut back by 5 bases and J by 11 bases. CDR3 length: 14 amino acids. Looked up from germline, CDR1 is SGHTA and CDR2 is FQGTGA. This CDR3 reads CASSPGTSGGELFF. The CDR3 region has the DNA TGTGCCAGCAGCCCCGGGACTAGCGGCGGAGAGCTGTTTTTT.

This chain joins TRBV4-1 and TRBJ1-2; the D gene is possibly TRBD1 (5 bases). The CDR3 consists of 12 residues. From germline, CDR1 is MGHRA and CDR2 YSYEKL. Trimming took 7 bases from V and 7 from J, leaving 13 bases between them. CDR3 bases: TGCGCCAGCAACCAGTCTGGGGCTGGCTACACCTTC. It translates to CASNQSGAGYTF.

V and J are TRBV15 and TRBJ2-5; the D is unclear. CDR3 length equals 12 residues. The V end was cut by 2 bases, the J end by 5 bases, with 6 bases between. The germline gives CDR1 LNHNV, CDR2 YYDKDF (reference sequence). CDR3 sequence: CATSRLGETQYF. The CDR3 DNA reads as TGTGCCACCAGCAGACTTGGGGAGACCCAGTACTTC.

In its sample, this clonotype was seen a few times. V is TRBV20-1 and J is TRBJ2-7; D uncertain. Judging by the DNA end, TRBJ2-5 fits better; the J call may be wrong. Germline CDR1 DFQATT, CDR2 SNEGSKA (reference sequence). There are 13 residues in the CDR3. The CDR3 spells CSASKESQETQYF. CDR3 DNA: TGCAGTGCTAGCAAGGAATCTCAAGAGACCCAGTACTTC.

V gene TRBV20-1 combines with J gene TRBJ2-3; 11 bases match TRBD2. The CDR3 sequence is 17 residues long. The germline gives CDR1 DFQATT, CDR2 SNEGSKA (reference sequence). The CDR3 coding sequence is TGCAGCGCAGATAGCGGGAGGGCACTTGTTAGCACAGATACGCAGTATTTT. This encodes CSADSGRALVSTDTQYF.

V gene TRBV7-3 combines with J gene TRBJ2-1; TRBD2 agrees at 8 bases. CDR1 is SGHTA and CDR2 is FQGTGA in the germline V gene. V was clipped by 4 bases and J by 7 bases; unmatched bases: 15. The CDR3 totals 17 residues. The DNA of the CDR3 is TGTGCCAGCAGCTCATACGTCGGGACTAGTGCAGGTAATGAGCAGTTCTTC. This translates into CASSSYVGTSAGNEQFF.

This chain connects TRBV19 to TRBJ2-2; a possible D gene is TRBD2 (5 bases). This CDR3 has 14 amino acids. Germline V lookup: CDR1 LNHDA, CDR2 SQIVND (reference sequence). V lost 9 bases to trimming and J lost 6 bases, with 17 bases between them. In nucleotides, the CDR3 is TGTGCCAGCACCGGGAAGCCGGGGTCCGGGGAGCTGTTTTTT. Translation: CASTGKPGSGELFF.

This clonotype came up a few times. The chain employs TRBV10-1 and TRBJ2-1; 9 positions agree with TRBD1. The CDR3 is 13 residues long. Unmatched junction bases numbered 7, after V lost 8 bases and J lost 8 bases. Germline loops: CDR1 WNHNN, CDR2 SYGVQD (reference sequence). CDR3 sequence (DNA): TGCGCCAGCTCACAGGGGGCCCGGGATGAGCAGTTCTTC. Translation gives CASSQGARDEQFF.

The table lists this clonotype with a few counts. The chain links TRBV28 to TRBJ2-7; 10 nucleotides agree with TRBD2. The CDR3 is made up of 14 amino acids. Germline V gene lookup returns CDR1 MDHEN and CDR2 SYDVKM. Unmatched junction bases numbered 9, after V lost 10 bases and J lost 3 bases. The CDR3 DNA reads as TGTGCCACCGGGGTAGCGGGAGGATTCTACGAGCAGTACTTC. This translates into CATGVAGGFYEQYF. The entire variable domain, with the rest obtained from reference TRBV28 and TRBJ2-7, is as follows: DVKVTQSSRYLVKRTGEKVFLECVQDMDHENMFWYRQDPGLGLRLIYFSYDVKMKEKGDIPEGYSVSREKKERFSLILESASTNQTSMYLCATGVAGGFYEQYFGPGTRLTVT.

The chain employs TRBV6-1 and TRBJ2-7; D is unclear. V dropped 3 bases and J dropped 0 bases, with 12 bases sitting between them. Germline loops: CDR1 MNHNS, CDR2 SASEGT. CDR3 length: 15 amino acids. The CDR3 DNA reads TGTGCCAGCAGTGACCCTGGCAGCGTCTCCTACGAGCAGTACTTC. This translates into CASSDPGSVSYEQYF.

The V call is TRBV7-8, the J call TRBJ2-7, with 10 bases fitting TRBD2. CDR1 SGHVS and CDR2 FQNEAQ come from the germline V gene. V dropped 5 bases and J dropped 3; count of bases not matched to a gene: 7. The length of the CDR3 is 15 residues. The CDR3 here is CASSPRTSGDYEQYF. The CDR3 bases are TGTGCCAGCAGCCCCCGGACTAGCGGCGACTACGAGCAGTACTTC.

In DNA form, the CDR3 reads TGCAGTGCTAGACCTAGCGGGAGCAAGGGAGATACGCAGTATTTT. Translation: CSARPSGSKGDTQYF. The V gene is TRBV20-1, the J gene TRBJ2-3, with 10 positions matching TRBD2. Germline loops: CDR1 DFQATT, CDR2 SNEGSKA (reference sequence). The CDR3 runs 15 residues. The V gene end was trimmed by 2 bases and the J gene end by 5 bases; junction bases not matched to a gene: 7.

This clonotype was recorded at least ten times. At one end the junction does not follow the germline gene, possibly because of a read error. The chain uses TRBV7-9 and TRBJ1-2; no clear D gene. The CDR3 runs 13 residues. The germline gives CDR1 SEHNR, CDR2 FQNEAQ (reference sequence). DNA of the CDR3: TGCGCCAGCAGCTTGGCTACTAACTATGGCTACACCTTC. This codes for CASSLATNYGYTF.

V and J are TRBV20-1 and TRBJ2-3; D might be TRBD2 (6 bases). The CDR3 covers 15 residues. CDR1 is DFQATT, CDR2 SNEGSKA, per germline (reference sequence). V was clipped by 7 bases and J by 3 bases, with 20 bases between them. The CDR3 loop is CSVIVRGSATDTQYF. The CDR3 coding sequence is TGCAGTGTTATCGTTCGGGGGAGTGCTACAGATACGCAGTATTTT.

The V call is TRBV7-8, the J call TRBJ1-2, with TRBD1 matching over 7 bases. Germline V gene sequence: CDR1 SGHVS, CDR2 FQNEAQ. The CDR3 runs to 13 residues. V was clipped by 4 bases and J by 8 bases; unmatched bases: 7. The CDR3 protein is CASSSTGDKGYTF. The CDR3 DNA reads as TGTGCCAGCAGCTCTACAGGGGACAAGGGCTACACCTTC.

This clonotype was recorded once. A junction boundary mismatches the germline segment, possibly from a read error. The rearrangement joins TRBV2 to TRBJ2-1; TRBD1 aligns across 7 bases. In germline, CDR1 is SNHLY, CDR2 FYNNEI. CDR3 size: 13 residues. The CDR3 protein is CASRRDRDNEQFF. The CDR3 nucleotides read TGTGCCAGCAGAAGGGACAGAGACAACGAGCAGTTCTTC.